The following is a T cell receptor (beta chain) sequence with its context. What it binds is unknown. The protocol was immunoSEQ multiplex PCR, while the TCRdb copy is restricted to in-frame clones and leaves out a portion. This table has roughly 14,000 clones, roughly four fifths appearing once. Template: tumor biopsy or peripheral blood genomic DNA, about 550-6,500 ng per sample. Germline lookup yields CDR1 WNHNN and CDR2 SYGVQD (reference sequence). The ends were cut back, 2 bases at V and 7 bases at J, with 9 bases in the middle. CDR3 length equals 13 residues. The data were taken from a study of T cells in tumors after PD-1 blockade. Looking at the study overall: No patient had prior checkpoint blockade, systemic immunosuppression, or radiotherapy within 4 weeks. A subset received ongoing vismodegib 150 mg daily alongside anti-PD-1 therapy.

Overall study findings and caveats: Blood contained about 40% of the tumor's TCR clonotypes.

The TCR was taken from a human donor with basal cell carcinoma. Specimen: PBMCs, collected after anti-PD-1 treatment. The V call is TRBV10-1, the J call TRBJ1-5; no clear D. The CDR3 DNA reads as TGCGCCAGCAGTGAGATCCAGGACCAGCCCCAGCATTTT. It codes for CASSEIQDQPQHF.